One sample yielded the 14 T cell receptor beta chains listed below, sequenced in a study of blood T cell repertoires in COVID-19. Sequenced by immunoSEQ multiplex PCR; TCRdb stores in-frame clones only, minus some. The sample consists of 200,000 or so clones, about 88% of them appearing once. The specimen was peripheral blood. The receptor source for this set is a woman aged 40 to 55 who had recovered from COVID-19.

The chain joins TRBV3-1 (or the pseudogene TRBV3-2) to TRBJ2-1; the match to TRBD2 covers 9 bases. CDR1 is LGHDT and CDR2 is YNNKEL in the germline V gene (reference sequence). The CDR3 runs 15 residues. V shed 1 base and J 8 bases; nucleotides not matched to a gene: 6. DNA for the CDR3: TGTGCCAGCAGCCAAGCCGGGGCGGGAGGGGATGAGCAGTTCTTC. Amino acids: CASSQAGAGGDEQFF.

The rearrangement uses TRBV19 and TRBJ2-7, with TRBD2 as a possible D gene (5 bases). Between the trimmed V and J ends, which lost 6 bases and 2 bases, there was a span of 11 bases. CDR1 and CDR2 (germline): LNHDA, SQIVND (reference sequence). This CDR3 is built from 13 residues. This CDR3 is CASSQLGTYEQYF. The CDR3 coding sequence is TGTGCCAGTAGCCAACTAGGGACCTACGAGCAGTACTTC. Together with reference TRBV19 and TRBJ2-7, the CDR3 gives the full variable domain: DGGITQSPKYLFRKEGQNVTLSCEQNLNHDAMYWYRQDPGQGLRLIYYSQIVNDFQKGDIAEGYSVSREKKESFPLTVTSAQKNPTAFYLCASSQLGTYEQYFGPGTRLTVT.

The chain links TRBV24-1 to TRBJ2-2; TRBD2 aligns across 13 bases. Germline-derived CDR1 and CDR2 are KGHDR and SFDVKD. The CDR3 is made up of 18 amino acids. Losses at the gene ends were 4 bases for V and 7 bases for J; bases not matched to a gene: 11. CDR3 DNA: TGTGCCACCAGTGACTCCACTAGCGGGAGGGCCATGGGCGGGGAGCTGTTTTTT. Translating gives CATSDSTSGRAMGGELFF.

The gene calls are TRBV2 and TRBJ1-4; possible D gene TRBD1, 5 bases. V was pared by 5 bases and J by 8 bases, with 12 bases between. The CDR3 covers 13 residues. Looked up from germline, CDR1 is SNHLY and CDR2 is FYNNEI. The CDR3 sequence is CASSRRGREKLFF. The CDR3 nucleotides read TGTGCCAGCAGTAGAAGGGGCCGGGAAAAACTGTTTTTT.

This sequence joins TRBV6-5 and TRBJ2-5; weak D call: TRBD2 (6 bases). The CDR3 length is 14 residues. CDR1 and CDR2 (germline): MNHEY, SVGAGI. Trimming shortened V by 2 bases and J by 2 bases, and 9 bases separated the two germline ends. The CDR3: CASSYGGRQETQYF. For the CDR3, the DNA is TGTGCCAGCAGTTACGGGGGGAGGCAAGAGACCCAGTACTTC.

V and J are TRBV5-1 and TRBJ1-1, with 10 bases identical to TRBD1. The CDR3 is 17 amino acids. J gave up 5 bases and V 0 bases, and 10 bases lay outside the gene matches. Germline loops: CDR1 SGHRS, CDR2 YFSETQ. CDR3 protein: CASSLVSGQGVLTEAFF. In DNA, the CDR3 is TGCGCCAGCAGCTTGGTTTCCGGACAGGGGGTTCTTACTGAAGCTTTCTTT.

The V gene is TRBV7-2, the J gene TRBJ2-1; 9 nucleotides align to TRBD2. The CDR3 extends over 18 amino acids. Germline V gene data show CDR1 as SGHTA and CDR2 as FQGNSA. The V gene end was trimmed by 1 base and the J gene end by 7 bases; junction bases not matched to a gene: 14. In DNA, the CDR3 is TGTGCCAGCAGCTTAGAAGTCCAAGGACTAGCGACGGGGAATGAGCAGTTCTTC. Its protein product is CASSLEVQGLATGNEQFF.

CDR3 bases: TGTGCCAGCTCACTCTTCACTAGCGGGAGCTCCTACAATGAGCAGTTCTTC. Encoded protein: CASSLFTSGSSYNEQFF. V usage is TRBV18 and J usage is TRBJ2-1; the match to TRBD2 covers 11 bases. The V gene end was trimmed by 4 bases and the J gene end by 0 bases; junction bases not matched to a gene: 5. CDR3 length: 17 amino acids. The germline V gene has CDR1 KGHSH and CDR2 LQKENI.

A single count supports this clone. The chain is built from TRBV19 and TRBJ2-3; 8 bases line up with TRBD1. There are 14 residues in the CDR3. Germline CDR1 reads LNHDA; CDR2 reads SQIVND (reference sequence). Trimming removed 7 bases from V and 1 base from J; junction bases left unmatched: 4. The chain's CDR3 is CASKLTGGTDTQYF. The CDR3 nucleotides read TGTGCCAGTAAGTTGACAGGGGGCACAGATACGCAGTATTTT.

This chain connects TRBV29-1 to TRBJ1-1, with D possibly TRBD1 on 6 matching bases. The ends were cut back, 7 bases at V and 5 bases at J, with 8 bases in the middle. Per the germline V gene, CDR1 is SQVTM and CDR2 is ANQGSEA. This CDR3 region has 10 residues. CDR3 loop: CSAGQTEAFF. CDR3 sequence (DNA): TGCAGCGCTGGACAGACTGAAGCTTTCTTT.

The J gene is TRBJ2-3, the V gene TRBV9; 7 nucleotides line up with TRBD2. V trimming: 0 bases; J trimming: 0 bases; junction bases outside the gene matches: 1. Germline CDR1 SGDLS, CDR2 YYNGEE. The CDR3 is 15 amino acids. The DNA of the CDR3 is TGTGCCAGCAGCGTAGCGGGAGGTAGCACAGATACGCAGTATTTT. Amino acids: CASSVAGGSTDTQYF. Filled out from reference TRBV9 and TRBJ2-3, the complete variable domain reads DSGVTQTPKHLITATGQRVTLRCSPRSGDLSVYWYQQSLDQGLQFLIQYYNGEERAKGNILERFSAQQFPDLHSELNLSSLELGDSALYFCASSVAGGSTDTQYFGPGTRLTVL.

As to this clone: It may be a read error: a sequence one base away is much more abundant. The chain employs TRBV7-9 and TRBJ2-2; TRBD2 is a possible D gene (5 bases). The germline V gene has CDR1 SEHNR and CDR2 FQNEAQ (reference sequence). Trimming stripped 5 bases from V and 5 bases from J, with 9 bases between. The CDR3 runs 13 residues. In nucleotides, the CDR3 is TGTGCCAGCAGCCCCTCGGGAACCGGGGAGCTGTTTTTT. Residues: CASSPSGTGELFF.

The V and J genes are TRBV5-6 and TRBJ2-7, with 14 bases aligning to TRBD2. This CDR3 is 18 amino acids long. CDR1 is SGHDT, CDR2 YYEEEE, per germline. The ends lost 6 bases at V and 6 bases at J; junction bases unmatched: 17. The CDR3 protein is CASTPLTEGTSGSIEQYF. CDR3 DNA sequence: TGTGCCAGCACCCCTTTGACGGAAGGGACTAGCGGGAGTATCGAGCAGTACTTC.

The CDR3 spells CASGGREGREQYF. DNA for the CDR3: TGTGCCAGCGGTGGGCGGGAGGGCCGCGAGCAGTACTTC. The J gene is TRBJ2-7, the V gene TRBV2; 9 nucleotides line up with TRBD2. The junction had 8 bases not matched to a gene; V was cut back by 8 bases and J by 6 bases. There are 13 residues in the CDR3. Per the germline V gene, CDR1 is SNHLY and CDR2 is FYNNEI.